A single sample gave rise to the 14 T cell receptor beta chains below, sequenced in a study of blood T cell repertoires in COVID-19. Only in-frame clones appear in the TCRdb table, and some are missing; sequencing was by immunoSEQ multiplex PCR. The sample shows 200,000 or so clones, roughly 84% of them seen only once. The sample was peripheral blood. The receptor set was obtained from a woman aged 55-70 years with acute or convalescent COVID-19.

The genes are TRBV5-4 and TRBJ2-5; tentatively, D is TRBD1 (6 bases). V gave up 3 bases and J gave up 3 bases, with 6 bases separating them. The V gene's germline CDR1 is SGHNT and CDR2 YYREEE (reference sequence). The CDR3 is 12 amino acids. The CDR3 nucleotides read TGTGCCAGCAGCTGGACAGAAGAGACCCAGTACTTC. Translation: CASSWTEETQYF.

This chain connects TRBV23-1 to TRBJ2-7, with D possibly matching TRBD1 (6 bases). TRBV23-1 is reported as an ORF; its role is uncertain. V was cut by 0 bases and J by 1 base, with 7 bases left in between. The CDR3 runs 14 residues. CDR3 residues: CASSQSDRSYEQYF. CDR3 DNA: TGCGCCAGCAGTCAATCGGACAGATCCTACGAGCAGTACTTC.

This clone was counted once. The genes are TRBV10-1 and TRBJ2-4; 8 positions agree with TRBD2. This CDR3 is built from 17 residues. The V and J ends lost 8 bases and 1 base, in that order; junction bases with no gene match: 13. Germline-derived CDR1 and CDR2 are WNHNN and SYGVQD (reference sequence). Here the CDR3 DNA reads TGCGCCAGCTTTCGGGGGGGGCCAAAATCGGCCAAAAACATTCAGTACTTC. Its translation is CASFRGGPKSAKNIQYF.

The genes are TRBV7-9 and TRBJ1-2, with D possibly TRBD1 on 6 matching bases. Looked up from germline, CDR1 is SEHNR and CDR2 is FQNEAQ (reference sequence). This CDR3 has 12 residues. The germline V and J ends were trimmed by 3 bases and 6 bases, with 8 bases remaining between them. The CDR3 sequence: CASSFNRDGYTF. The CDR3 DNA reads as TGTGCCAGCAGCTTTAACAGGGATGGCTACACCTTC. Drawing the rest from reference TRBV7-9 and TRBJ1-2, the complete variable domain is DTGVSQNPRHKITKRGQNVTFRCDPISEHNRLYWYRQTLGQGPEFLTYFQNEAQLEKSRLLSDRFSAERPKGSFSTLEIQRTEQGDSAMYLCASSFNRDGYTFGSGTRLTVV.

V gene TRBV29-1 combines with J gene TRBJ2-2; tentative D call: TRBD1 (5 bases). The CDR3 runs 13 residues. Trimming pared 6 bases from V and 3 bases from J, leaving 11 bases between. Germline V gene sequence: CDR1 SQVTM, CDR2 ANQGSEA. CDR3 nucleotide sequence: TGCAGCGTAGAAACAGGTTACACCGGGGAGCTGTTTTTT. It specifies CSVETGYTGELFF.

Of note for this clone: This sample also contains other DNA sequences that code for the same CDR3. CDR3 DNA sequence: TGTGCCAGCAGCGTAGGAGGGTCTGGGGCCAACGTCCTGACTTTC. As protein: CASSVGGSGANVLTF. The rearrangement joins TRBV9 to TRBJ2-6; TRBD2 might be the D (5 bases). The CDR3 has 15 amino acids. Germline CDR1 SGDLS, CDR2 YYNGEE. The V gene lost 0 bases and the J gene lost 1 base, with 5 bases spanning the gap.

This clone appeared once. The genes are TRBV30 and TRBJ1-2; 7 nucleotides line up with TRBD1. Germline CDR1 and CDR2: GTSNPN and SVGIG (reference sequence). CDR3 length: 14 residues. J lost 4 bases, V lost 2 bases, and 7 bases had no gene match. This CDR3 reads CAWSLTGAGYGYTF. The CDR3 DNA reads as TGTGCCTGGAGTCTCACAGGGGCCGGCTATGGCTACACCTTC.

CDR3 nucleotide sequence: TGTGCCACCACGGGGGGAGCCGCAGGCCCTCCGAGTCAGCCCCAGCATTTT. It specifies CATTGGAAGPPSQPQHF. The V and J genes are TRBV28 and TRBJ1-5, with D perhaps matching TRBD1 (5 bases). The CDR3 has 17 amino acids. Germline CDR1 is MDHEN and CDR2 is SYDVKM. The germline V and J ends were trimmed by 10 bases and 6 bases, with 28 bases remaining between them.

This chain connects TRBV30 to TRBJ2-2, with a weak D call TRBD1 (6 bases). V was clipped by 2 bases and J by 6 bases, with 10 bases between them. This CDR3 comprises 13 residues. Germline V gene data show CDR1 as GTSNPN and CDR2 as SVGIG (reference sequence). In nucleotides, the CDR3 is TGTGCCTGGAGTCTGGGGGCCCCCGGGGAGCTGTTTTTT. Translating gives CAWSLGAPGELFF.

This clone was observed a few times. The V call is TRBV9, the J call TRBJ2-2; TRBD1 is a possible D gene (6 bases). The CDR3 sequence is 16 residues long. The germline V gene encodes CDR1 SGDLS and CDR2 YYNGEE. Trimming took off 0 bases at V and 0 bases at J, with 9 bases between the two ends. The CDR3 region has the DNA TGTGCCAGCAGCGTAGGTCCAGGGGCGAACACCGGGGAGCTGTTTTTT. The encoded protein is CASSVGPGANTGELFF. Together with reference TRBV9 and TRBJ2-2, the CDR3 gives the full variable domain: DSGVTQTPKHLITATGQRVTLRCSPRSGDLSVYWYQQSLDQGLQFLIQYYNGEERAKGNILERFSAQQFPDLHSELNLSSLELGDSALYFCASSVGPGANTGELFFGEGSRLTVL.

The chain uses TRBV15 and TRBJ1-5; a possible D gene is TRBD1 (5 bases). Between the trimmed V and J ends, which lost 0 bases and 5 bases, there was a span of 11 bases. Germline values: CDR1 LNHNV, CDR2 YYDKDF (reference sequence). There are 15 residues in the CDR3. The CDR3 reads CATSRDPRADQPQHF. CDR3 sequence (DNA): TGTGCCACCAGCAGAGATCCCAGGGCCGATCAGCCCCAGCATTTT. Looking up the rest from reference TRBV15 and TRBJ1-5 gives the full variable domain: DAMVIQNPRYQVTQFGKPVTLSCSQTLNHNVMYWYQQKSSQAPKLLFHYYDKDFNNEADTPDNFQSRRPNTSFCFLDIRSPGLGDTAMYLCATSRDPRADQPQHFGDGTRLSIL.

This clone has a handful of counts. V usage is TRBV2 and J usage is TRBJ2-5; D ambiguous. This CDR3 has 15 residues. V dropped 2 bases and J dropped 1 base, with 11 bases sitting between them. Germline V gene sequence: CDR1 SNHLY, CDR2 FYNNEI. CDR3 sequence reads: CASSELVGPQETQYF. The CDR3 DNA reads TGTGCCAGCAGTGAATTGGTGGGCCCCCAAGAGACCCAGTACTTC.

This rearrangement joins TRBV5-4 to TRBJ1-2; unclear D gene. Germline loops: CDR1 SGHNT, CDR2 YYREEE (reference sequence). The CDR3 is 15 residues long. The V end lost 0 bases, the J end lost 0 bases, and 9 bases lay between the germline ends. For the CDR3, the DNA is TGTGCCAGCAGCTTGGTCGGTCGATCTAACTATGGCTACACCTTC. Encoded protein: CASSLVGRSNYGYTF.

The rearrangement links TRBV5-1 to TRBJ1-3; D not resolved. V lost 0 bases and J lost 0, with 7 bases in between. The CDR3 runs to 15 residues. In germline, CDR1 is SGHRS, CDR2 YFSETQ. CDR3 region: CASSLDGGSGNTIYF. The CDR3 DNA reads as TGCGCCAGCAGCTTGGACGGCGGCTCTGGAAACACCATATATTTT.